What follows are 14 T cell receptor beta chains derived from one specimen sequenced in a study of blood T cell repertoires in COVID-19. The table came from immunoSEQ multiplex PCR; TCRdb's copy has only in-frame clones and leaves some out. Here the sample spans around 220,000 clones, 80% to 90% being singletons. Input material: PBMCs or T cells enriched from blood (not recorded which). These TCRs come from a woman in her forties or fifties with acute COVID-19.

This clone was detected only once. The rearrangement joins TRBV28 to TRBJ2-3; TRBD2 aligns across 13 bases. The germline V gene encodes CDR1 MDHEN and CDR2 SYDVKM. This CDR3 region has 19 residues. The trim removed 5 bases at V and 1 base at J, leaving 12 bases unmatched. The CDR3 region is CASSQGLAGVPLGTDTQYF. The CDR3 DNA follows: TGTGCCAGCAGTCAAGGACTAGCGGGAGTACCGCTCGGCACAGATACGCAGTATTTT.

The chain combines TRBV11-2 with TRBJ2-5; weak D call: TRBD2 (6 bases). Germline V lookup: CDR1 SGHAT, CDR2 FQNNGV. V dropped 5 bases and J dropped 4 bases, with 17 bases sitting between them. The CDR3 consists of 15 residues. The CDR3 spells CASSPASRGGETQYF. In DNA, the CDR3 is TGTGCCAGCAGCCCAGCTTCTAGGGGAGGAGAGACCCAGTACTTC.

This clone was seen only a few times. The chain is built from TRBV2 and TRBJ2-7, with no clear D. Germline V gene sequence: CDR1 SNHLY, CDR2 FYNNEI. CDR3 length: 15 residues. V was clipped by 10 bases and J by 6 bases, with 25 bases between them. CDR3 DNA: TGTGCCACCGAGGTGGCAGAACTGGGTGCCGGCGAGCAGTACTTC. This gives the protein CATEVAELGAGEQYF.

The chain couples TRBV7-6 to TRBJ2-7, with TRBD1 matching 9 bases. V lost 2 bases to trimming and J lost 9 bases; unmatched junction nucleotides: 8. The germline V gene encodes CDR1 SGHVS and CDR2 FNYEAQ. The length of the CDR3 is 14 residues. The CDR3 sequence is CASSLSQGALGQYF. The CDR3 bases are TGTGCCAGCAGCTTATCACAGGGGGCGTTGGGGCAGTACTTC.

The V gene is TRBV5-1, the J gene TRBJ1-3, with D possibly being TRBD1 (5 bases). Germline V gene sequence: CDR1 SGHRS, CDR2 YFSETQ. Trimming left V 0 bases short and J 3 bases short, with 13 bases between. CDR3 length: 16 amino acids. The CDR3 sequence is CASSLAGTTDGNTIYF. The CDR3 DNA follows: TGCGCCAGCAGCTTGGCCGGCACGACAGATGGAAACACCATATATTTT.

V and J are TRBV5-1 and TRBJ2-1, with a tentative D call TRBD2 (5 bases). The germline V gene has CDR1 SGHRS and CDR2 YFSETQ. V dropped 7 bases and J dropped 0 bases, with 11 bases sitting between them. This CDR3 is built from 14 residues. CDR3 sequence reads: CASGERSSYNEQFF. CDR3 DNA sequence: TGCGCCAGCGGGGAGCGGAGCTCCTACAATGAGCAGTTCTTC.

The genes are TRBV6-5 and TRBJ2-2; 8 bases are a match to TRBD1. Looked up from germline, CDR1 is MNHEY and CDR2 is SVGAGI. This CDR3 has 16 residues. J lost 8 bases, V lost 2 bases, and 10 bases had no gene match. This CDR3 is CASSYDRGGSRGELFF. CDR3 sequence (DNA): TGTGCCAGCAGTTACGACAGGGGAGGCAGTAGGGGGGAGCTGTTTTTT.

V is TRBV18 and J is TRBJ1-2, with 8 bases aligning to TRBD1. CDR3 length: 13 amino acids. Trimming cost V 5 bases and J 3 bases; bases outside gene matches: 2. CDR1 KGHSH and CDR2 LQKENI come from the germline V gene. The CDR3 loop is CASSLQGDYGYTF. CDR3 coding DNA: TGTGCCAGCTCATTACAGGGGGACTATGGCTACACCTTC.

V gene TRBV6-5 combines with J gene TRBJ2-2, with 11 nucleotides matching TRBD2. V dropped 9 bases and J dropped 1; count of bases not matched to a gene: 4. The CDR3 length is 15 residues. Germline V gene data show CDR1 as MNHEY and CDR2 as SVGAGI. The CDR3 nucleotides read TGTGCCAGGGTAGCGGGAGGGGTGAACACCGGGGAGCTGTTTTTT. It specifies CARVAGGVNTGELFF.

This chain connects TRBV19 to TRBJ2-1, with a possible D match to TRBD1 (6 bases). The CDR3 totals 15 residues. In germline, CDR1 is LNHDA, CDR2 SQIVND (reference sequence). Trimming pared 1 base from V and 2 bases from J, leaving 9 bases between. As DNA, the CDR3 is TGTGCCAGTAGTATAGGAGGGACACCCTACAATGAGCAGTTCTTC. It codes for CASSIGGTPYNEQFF.

This chain connects TRBV30 to TRBJ2-1, with D maybe TRBD1 (6 bases). The CDR3 totals 13 residues. Per germline, CDR1 GTSNPN and CDR2 SVGIG (reference sequence). The V and J ends lost 0 bases and 6 bases respectively, with 9 bases between them. CDR3 in DNA: TGTGCCTGGAGTGTGGGACAACTCAATGAGCAGTTCTTC. This gives the protein CAWSVGQLNEQFF.

The J gene is TRBJ1-2, the V gene TRBV3-1 (or the pseudogene TRBV3-2), with 7 bases identical to TRBD1. The J segment lost 8 bases and the V segment lost 3 bases, leaving 15 bases of the junction unmatched. Per germline, CDR1 LGHDT and CDR2 YNNKEL (reference sequence). The CDR3 has 16 amino acids. The CDR3 DNA sequence: TGTGCCAGCAGCCATTCCGGGACAGAATCCTACGGAGGCTACACCTTC. This encodes CASSHSGTESYGGYTF.

The CDR3 spells CASSLDQSGSSSYNEQFF. The CDR3 DNA sequence: TGTGCCAGCAGCTTAGATCAGAGCGGTTCAAGCTCCTACAATGAGCAGTTCTTC. The chain combines TRBV11-3 with TRBJ2-1; perhaps TRBD2 as D (5 bases). Trimming took 0 bases from V and 0 from J, leaving 15 bases between them. The germline V gene encodes CDR1 SGHNT and CDR2 YENEEA. This CDR3 region has 18 residues.

The chain is built from TRBV7-6 and TRBJ2-7; D not resolved. V was clipped by 0 bases and J by 0 bases, with 9 bases between them. From germline, CDR1 is SGHVS and CDR2 FNYEAQ. CDR3 size: 15 residues. This chain's CDR3 is CASSLAGRHSYEQYF. The CDR3 nucleotides are TGTGCCAGCAGCTTAGCGGGTAGACACTCCTACGAGCAGTACTTC.